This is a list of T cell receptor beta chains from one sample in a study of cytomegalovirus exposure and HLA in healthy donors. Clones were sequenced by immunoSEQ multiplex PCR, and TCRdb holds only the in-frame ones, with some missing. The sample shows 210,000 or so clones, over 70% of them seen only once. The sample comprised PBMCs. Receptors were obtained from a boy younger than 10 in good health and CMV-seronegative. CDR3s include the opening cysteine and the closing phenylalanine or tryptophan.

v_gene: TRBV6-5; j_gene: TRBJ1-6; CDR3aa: CASSPSGYNSPLHF
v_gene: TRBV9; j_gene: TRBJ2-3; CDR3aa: CASSERAGSTDTQYF
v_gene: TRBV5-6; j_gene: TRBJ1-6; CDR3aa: CASSLTGVSYNSPLHF
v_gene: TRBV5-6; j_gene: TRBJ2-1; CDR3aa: CASSAGLAGYEQFF
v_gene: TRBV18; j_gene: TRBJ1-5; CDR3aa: CASSPSPPQPQHF
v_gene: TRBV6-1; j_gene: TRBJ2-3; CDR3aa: CASSEARSSTDTQYF
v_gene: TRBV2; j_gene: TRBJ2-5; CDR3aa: CASSPGLAWETQYF
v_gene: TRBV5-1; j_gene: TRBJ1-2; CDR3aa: CASSPDGTGGDGYTF
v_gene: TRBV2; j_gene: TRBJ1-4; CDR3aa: CASRPPTGDEEKLFF
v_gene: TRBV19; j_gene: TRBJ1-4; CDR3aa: CASKVGQDAKLFF
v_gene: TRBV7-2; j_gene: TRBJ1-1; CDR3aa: CASSVLPLTEAFF
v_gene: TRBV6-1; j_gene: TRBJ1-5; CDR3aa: CASSEAGRFNQPQHF
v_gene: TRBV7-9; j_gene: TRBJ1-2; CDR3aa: CASSFAGNFGGYTF
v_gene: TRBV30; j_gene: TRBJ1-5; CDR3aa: CAWSVDRVKPQHF
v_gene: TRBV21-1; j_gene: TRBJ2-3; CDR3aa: CASRRGASGRVEYF
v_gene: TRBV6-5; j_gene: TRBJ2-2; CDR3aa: CASSFRGGELFF
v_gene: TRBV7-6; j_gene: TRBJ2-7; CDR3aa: CASSSRDRGREQYF
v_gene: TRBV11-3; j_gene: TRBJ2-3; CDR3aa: CASSLGGTTDTQYF
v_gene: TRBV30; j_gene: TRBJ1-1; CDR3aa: CAWSVREWTEAFF
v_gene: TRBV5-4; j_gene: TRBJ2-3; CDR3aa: CASGSGREPDTQYF
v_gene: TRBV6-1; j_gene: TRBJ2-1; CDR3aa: CASSEQTGGGYNEQFF
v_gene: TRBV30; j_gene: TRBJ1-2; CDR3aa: CAWDTGSYGYTF
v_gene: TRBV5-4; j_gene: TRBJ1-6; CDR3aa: CASSSITGDNSPLHF
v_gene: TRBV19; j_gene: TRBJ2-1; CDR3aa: CASSIGGGSAEQFF
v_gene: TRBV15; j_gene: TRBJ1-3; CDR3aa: CATSPTGGNTIYF
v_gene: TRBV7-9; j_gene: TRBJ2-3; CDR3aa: CASSSTGPRTDTQYF
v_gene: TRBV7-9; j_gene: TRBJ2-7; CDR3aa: CASSLATTGSEQYF
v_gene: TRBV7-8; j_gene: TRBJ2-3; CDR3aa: CASRPTGRDTQYF
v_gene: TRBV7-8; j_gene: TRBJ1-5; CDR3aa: CASSPYRIISNQPQHF
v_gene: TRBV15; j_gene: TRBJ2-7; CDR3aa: CATSRDTPGLAGQGYEQYF
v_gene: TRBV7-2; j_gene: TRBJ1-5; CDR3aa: CASSLEGFWNQPQHF
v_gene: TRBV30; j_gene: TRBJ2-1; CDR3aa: CAWRRGLAGNNEQFF
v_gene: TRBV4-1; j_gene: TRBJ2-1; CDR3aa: CASSHPGTRSYNEQFF
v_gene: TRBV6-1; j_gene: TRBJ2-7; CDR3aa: CASSRTGDPSYEQYF
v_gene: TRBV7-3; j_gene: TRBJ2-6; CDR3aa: CASSPWTGRLAGANVLTF
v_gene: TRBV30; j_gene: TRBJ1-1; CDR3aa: CAWGTGLNTEAFF
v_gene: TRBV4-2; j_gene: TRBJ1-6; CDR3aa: CASSQEDRGKNSPLHF
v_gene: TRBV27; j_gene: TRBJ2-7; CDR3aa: CASSPWDSYEQYF
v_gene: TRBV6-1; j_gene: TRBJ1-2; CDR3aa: CASRTGTGNGYTF
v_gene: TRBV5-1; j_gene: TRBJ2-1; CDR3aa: CASSPIAGVYNEQFF
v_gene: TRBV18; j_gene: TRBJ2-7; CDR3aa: CASSPPSLSYEQYF
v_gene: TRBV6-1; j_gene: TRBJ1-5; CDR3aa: CASSVSGASNQPQHF
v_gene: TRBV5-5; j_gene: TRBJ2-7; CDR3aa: CASSLTDTYEQYF
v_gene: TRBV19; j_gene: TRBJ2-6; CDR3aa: CASKLAGRKANVLTF
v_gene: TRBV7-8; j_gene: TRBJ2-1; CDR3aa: CASSLRESSYNEQFF
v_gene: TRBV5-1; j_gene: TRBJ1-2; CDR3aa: CASSLAPQASGYTF
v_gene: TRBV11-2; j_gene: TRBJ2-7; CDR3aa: CASSPGTSASEQYF
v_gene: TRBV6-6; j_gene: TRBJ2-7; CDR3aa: CASSYVRAGEQYF